The T cell receptor beta chain described here comes from a study of blood T cell repertoires in COVID-19. Trimming removed 0 bases at V and 3 bases at J, with 7 bases between. In germline, CDR1 is SGHRS, CDR2 YFSETQ. The CDR3 contains 14 residues. Profiling relied on immunoSEQ multiplex PCR, and the TCRdb table lists in-frame clones only, not all of them. Of just under 150,000 clones listed, around 87% are singletons. The chain is built from TRBV5-1 and TRBJ2-1; D might be TRBD2 (6 bases). Material: peripheral blood. The receptor was isolated from a woman between 45 and 65 years old with active or convalescent COVID-19. Here the CDR3 reads CASSLGGGYNEQFF. In DNA, the CDR3 is TGCGCCAGCAGCTTGGGGGGAGGCTACAATGAGCAGTTCTTC.